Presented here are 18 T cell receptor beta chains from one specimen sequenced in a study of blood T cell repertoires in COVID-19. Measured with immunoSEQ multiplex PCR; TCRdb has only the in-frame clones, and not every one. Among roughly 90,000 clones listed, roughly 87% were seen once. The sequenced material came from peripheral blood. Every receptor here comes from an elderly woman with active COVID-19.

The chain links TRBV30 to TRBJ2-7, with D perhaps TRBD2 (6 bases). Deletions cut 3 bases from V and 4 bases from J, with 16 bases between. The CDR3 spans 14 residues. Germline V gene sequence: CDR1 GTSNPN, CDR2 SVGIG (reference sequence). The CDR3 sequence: CAWSLSGSRYEQYF. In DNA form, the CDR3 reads TGTGCCTGGAGCTTAAGCGGGTCCCGGTACGAGCAGTACTTC.

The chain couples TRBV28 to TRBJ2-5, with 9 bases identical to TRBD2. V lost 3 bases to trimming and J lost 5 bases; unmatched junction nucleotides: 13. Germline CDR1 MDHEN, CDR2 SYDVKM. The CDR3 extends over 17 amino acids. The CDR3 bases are TGTGCCAGCAGTTTGCGCGTAGCGGGAGCGGGTTGGGAGACCCAGTACTTC. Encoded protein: CASSLRVAGAGWETQYF.

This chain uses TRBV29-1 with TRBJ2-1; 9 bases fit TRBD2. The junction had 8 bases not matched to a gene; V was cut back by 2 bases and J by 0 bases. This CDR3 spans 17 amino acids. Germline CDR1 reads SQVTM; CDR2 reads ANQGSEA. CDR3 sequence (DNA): TGCAGCGTTGAACGACGCGGGAGGGCGTCCTCCTACAATGAGCAGTTCTTC. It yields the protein CSVERRGRASSYNEQFF.

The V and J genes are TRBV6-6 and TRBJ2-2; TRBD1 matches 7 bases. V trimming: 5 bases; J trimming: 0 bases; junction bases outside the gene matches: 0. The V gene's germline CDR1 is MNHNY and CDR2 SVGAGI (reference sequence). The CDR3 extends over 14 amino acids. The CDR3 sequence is CASSGTANTGELFF. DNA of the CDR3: TGTGCCAGCAGTGGGACAGCGAACACCGGGGAGCTGTTTTTT.

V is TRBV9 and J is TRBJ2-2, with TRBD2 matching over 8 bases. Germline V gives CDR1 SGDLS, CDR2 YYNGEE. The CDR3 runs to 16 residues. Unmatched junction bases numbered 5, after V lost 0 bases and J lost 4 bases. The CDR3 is CASSVASGSSTGELFF. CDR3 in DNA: TGTGCCAGCAGCGTAGCCAGCGGGAGTAGCACCGGGGAGCTGTTTTTT.

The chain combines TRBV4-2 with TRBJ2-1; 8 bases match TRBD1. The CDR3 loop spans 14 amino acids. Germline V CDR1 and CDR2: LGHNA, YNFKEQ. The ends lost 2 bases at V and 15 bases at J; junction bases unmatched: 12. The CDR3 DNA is TGTGCCAGCAGCCAACGGACAGGGTCCGAAGTGCTGTTCTTC. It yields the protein CASSQRTGSEVLFF.

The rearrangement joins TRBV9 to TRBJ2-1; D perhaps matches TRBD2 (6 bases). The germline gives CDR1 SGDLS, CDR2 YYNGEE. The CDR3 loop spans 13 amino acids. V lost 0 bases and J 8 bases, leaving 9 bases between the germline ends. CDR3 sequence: CASSVAAGDEQFF. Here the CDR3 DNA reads TGTGCCAGCAGCGTAGCAGCGGGTGATGAGCAGTTCTTC.

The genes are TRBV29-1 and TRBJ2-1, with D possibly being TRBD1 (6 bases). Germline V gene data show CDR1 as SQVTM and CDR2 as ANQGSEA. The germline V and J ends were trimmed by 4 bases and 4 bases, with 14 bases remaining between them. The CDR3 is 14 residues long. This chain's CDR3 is CSVAGTSLYNEQFF. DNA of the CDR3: TGCAGCGTTGCCGGGACATCCCTATACAATGAGCAGTTCTTC.

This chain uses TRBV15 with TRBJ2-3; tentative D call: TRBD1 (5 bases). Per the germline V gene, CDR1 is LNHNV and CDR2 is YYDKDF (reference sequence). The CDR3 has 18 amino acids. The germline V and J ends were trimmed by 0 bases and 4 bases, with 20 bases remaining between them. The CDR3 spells CATSRESRGFTRPDTQYF. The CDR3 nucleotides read TGTGCCACCAGCAGAGAGTCAAGGGGTTTTACCAGGCCAGATACGCAGTATTTT.

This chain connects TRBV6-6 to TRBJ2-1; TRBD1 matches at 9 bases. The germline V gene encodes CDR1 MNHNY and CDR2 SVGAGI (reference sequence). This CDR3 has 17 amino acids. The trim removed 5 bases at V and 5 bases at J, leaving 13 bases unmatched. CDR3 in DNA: TGTGCCAGCAGTCCCGGGACAGGGCTCTTGGGCAACAATGAGCAGTTCTTC. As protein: CASSPGTGLLGNNEQFF.

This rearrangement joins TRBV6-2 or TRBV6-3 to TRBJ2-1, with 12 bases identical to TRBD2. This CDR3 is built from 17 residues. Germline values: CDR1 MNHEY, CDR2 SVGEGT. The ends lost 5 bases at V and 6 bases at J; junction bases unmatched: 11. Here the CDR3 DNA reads TGTGCCAGCAGTCAGAGAATATGGACTAGCGGGATCAATGAGCAGTTCTTC. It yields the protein CASSQRIWTSGINEQFF.

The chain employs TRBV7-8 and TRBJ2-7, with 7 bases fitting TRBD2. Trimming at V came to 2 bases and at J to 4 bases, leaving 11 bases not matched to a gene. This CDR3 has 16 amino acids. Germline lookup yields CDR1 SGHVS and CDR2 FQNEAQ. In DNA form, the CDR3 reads TGTGCCAGCAGCTTAATCGCGGGAGAGGGAGGGTACGAGCAGTACTTC. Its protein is CASSLIAGEGGYEQYF.

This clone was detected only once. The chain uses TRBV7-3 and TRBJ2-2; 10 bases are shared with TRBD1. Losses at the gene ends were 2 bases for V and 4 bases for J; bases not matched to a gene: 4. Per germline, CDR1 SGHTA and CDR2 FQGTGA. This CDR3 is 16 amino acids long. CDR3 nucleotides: TGTGCCAGCAGCTTATTTGGACAGGGGGTCACCGGGGAGCTGTTTTTT. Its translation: CASSLFGQGVTGELFF. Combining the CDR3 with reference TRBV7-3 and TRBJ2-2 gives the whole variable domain GAGVSQTPSNKVTEKGKYVELRCDPISGHTALYWYRQSLGQGPEFLIYFQGTGAADDSGLPNDRFFAVRPEGSVSTLKIQRTERGDSAVYLCASSLFGQGVTGELFFGEGSRLTVL.

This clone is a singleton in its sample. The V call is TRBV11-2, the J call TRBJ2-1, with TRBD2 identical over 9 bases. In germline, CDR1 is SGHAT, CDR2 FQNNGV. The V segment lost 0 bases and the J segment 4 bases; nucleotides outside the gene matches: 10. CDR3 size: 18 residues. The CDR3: CASSLDQGAGGTYNEQFF. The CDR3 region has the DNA TGTGCCAGCAGCTTAGATCAGGGAGCGGGAGGCACTTACAATGAGCAGTTCTTC.

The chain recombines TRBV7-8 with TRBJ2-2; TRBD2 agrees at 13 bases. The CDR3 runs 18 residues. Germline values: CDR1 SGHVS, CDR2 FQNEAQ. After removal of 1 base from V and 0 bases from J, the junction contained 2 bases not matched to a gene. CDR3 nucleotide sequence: TGTGCCAGCAGCTTAGTGGGACTAGCGGGGCCGAACACCGGGGAGCTGTTTTTT. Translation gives CASSLVGLAGPNTGELFF.

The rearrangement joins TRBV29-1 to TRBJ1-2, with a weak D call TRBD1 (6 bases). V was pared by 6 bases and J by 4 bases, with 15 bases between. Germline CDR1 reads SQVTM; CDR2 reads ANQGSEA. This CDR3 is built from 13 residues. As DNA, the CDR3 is TGCAGCGTGGATCGGACAGTGACCTATGGCTACACCTTC. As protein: CSVDRTVTYGYTF.

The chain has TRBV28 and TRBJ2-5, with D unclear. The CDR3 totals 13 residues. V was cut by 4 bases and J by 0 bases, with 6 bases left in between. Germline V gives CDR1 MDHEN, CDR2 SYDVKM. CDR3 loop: CASSSTNQETQYF. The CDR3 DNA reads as TGTGCCAGCAGTTCAACTAACCAAGAGACCCAGTACTTC.

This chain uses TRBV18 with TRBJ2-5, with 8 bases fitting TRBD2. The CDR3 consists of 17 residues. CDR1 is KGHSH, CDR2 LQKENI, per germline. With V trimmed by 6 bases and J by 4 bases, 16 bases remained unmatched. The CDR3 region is CASSLSGTPRGGETQYF. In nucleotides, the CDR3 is TGTGCCAGCTCCCTTAGCGGGACCCCCCGAGGCGGAGAGACCCAGTACTTC.